This T cell receptor beta chain originates from a study of blood T cells in healthy people across ages. With a J-beta primer mix and a sample-barcoded 5' primer, a second PCR ran about 7 to 12 cycles. TCRdb independently ran MiXCR on the 5' RACE reads; one entry per CDR3 protein. The repertoire holds 750,000 to 850,000 distinct CDR3 sequences, around 25% seen once, with more than 3% in the top ten. Donors each provided around 9 milliliters of peripheral blood. CDR3 length equals 15 residues. V gave up 0 bases and J gave up 3 bases, with 11 bases separating them. Germline V gives CDR1 MNHEY, CDR2 SVGAGI. Another study also made use of these data, one on T cells of mothers and their children. From that second work: The study found slightly higher but non-significant overlap in related versus unrelated mother-child pairs.

This TCR was recovered from a boy between 10 and 17 years old in good health. The genes are TRBV6-5 and TRBJ1-1, with D unresolved. Sequencing was carried out using blood. Here the CDR3 DNA reads TGTGCCAGCAGTTACTCAGTCCTTACCTACACTGAAGCTTTCTTT. It yields the protein CASSYSVLTYTEAFF.